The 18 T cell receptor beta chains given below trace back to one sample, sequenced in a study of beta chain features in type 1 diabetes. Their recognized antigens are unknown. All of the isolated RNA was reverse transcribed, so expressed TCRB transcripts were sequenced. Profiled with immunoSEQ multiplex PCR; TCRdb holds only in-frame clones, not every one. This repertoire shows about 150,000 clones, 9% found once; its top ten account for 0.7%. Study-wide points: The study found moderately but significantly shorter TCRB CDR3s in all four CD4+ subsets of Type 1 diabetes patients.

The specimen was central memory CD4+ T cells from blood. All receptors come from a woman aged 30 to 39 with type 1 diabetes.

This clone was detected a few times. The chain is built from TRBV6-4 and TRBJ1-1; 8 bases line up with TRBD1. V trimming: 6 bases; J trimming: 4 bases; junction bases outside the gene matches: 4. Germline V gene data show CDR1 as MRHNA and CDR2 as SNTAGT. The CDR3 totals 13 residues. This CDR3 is CASSEGQGTEAFF. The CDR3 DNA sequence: TGTGCCAGCAGCGAAGGACAGGGCACTGAAGCTTTCTTT.

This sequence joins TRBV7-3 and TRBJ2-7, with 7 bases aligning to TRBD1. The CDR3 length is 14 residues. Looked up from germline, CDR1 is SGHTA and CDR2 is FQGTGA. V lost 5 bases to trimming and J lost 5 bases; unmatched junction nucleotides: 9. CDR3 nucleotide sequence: TGTGCCAGCAGCCAAGGGACAGCCCAGGACGAGCAGTACTTC. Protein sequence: CASSQGTAQDEQYF.

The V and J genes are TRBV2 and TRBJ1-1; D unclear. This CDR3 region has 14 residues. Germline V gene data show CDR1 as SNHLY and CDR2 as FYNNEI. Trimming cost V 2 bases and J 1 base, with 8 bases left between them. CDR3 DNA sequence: TGTGCCAGCAGTGAACGGGGAGGGAACACTGAAGCTTTCTTT. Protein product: CASSERGGNTEAFF.

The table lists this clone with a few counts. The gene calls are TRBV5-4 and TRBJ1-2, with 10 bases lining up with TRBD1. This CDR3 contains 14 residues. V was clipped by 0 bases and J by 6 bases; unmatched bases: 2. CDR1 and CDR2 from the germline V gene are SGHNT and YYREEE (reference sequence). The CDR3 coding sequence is TGTGCCAGCAGCTTGGGGGACAGGGGAGATGGCTACACCTTC. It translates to CASSLGDRGDGYTF.

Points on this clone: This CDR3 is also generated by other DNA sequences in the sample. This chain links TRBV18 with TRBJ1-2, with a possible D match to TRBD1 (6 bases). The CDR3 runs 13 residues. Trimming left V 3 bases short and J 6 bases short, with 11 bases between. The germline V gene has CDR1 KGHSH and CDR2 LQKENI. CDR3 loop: CASSPEQGNGYTF. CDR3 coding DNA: TGTGCCAGCTCACCTGAACAGGGCAATGGCTACACCTTC.

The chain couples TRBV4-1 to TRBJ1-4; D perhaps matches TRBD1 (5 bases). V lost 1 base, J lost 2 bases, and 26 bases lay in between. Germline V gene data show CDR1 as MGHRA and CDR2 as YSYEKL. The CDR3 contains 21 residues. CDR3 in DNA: TGCGCCAGCAGCCAAGGGAAGGGGCAAGGGCCCTCGGGAGGGACTAATGAAAAACTGTTTTTT. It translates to CASSQGKGQGPSGGTNEKLFF.

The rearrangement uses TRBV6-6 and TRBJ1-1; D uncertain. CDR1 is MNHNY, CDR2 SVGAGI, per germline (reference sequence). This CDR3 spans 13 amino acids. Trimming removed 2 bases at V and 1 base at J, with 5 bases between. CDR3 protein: CASSYVQNTEAFF. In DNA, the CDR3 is TGTGCCAGCAGTTACGTCCAGAACACTGAAGCTTTCTTT.

As DNA, the CDR3 is TGTGCCAGCACTAACGGGGGGGTAAACATTCAGTACTTC. This encodes CASTNGGVNIQYF. This chain connects TRBV6-6 to TRBJ2-4; TRBD2 matches 8 bases. The CDR3 is 13 amino acids. Germline V gene lookup returns CDR1 MNHNY and CDR2 SVGAGI (reference sequence). V lost 7 bases, J lost 6 bases, and 5 bases stayed unmatched.

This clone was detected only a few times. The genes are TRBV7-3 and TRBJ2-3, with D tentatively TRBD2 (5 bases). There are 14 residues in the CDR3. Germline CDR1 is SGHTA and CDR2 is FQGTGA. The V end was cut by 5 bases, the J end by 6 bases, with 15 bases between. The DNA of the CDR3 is TGTGCCAGCAGCCCCTCGGCGGGCGGCGATACGCAGTATTTT. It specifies CASSPSAGGDTQYF.

The CDR3 protein is CASSYSSGRAANEQFF. CDR3 coding DNA: TGTGCCAGCAGCTACTCTAGCGGGAGAGCGGCCAATGAGCAGTTCTTC. This chain links TRBV11-2 with TRBJ2-1; 10 positions agree with TRBD2. CDR1 and CDR2 (germline): SGHAT, FQNNGV. V lost 4 bases and J lost 6; bases outside the gene matches: 9. This CDR3 spans 16 amino acids.

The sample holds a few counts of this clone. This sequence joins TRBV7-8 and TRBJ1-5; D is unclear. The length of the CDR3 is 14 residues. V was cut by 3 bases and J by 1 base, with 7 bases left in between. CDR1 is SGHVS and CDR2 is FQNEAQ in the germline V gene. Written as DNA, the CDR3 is TGTGCCAGCAGCTTCTGGGAGAGCAATCAGCCCCAGCATTTT. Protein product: CASSFWESNQPQHF.

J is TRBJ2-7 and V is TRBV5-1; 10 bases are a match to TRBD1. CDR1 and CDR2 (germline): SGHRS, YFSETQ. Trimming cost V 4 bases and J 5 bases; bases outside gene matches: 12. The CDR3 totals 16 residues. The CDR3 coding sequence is TGCGCCAGCAGCCTACCGGGACAGGGGACTTCCCACGAGCAGTACTTC. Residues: CASSLPGQGTSHEQYF. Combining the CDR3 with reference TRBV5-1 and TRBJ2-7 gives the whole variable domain KAGVTQTPRYLIKTRGQQVTLSCSPISGHRSVSWYQQTPGQGLQFLFEYFSETQRNKGNFPGRFSGRQFSNSRSEMNVSTLELGDSALYLCASSLPGQGTSHEQYFGPGTRLTVT.

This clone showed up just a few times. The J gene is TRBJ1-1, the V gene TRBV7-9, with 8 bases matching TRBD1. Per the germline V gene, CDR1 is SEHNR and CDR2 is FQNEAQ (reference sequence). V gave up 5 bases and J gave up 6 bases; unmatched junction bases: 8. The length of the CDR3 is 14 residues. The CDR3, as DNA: TGTGCCAGCAGCACCGACAGGGGTCTGGCTGAAGCTTTCTTT. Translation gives CASSTDRGLAEAFF.

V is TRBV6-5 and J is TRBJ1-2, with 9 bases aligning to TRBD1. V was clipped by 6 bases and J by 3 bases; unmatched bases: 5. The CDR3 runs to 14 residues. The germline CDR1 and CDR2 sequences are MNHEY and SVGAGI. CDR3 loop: CASRPQGADYGYTF. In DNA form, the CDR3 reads TGTGCCAGCAGGCCACAGGGGGCGGACTATGGCTACACCTTC.

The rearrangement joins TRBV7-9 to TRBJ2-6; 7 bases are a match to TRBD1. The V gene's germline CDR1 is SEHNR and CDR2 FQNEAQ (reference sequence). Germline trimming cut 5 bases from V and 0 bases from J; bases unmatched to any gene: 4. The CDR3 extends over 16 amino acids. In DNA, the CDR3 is TGTGCCAGCAGCCAGGGACAGAGCTCTGGGGCCAACGTCCTGACTTTC. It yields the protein CASSQGQSSGANVLTF.

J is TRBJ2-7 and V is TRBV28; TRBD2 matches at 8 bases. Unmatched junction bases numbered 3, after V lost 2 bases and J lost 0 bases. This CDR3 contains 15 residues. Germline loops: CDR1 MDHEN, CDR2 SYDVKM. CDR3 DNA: TGTGCCAGCAGTTTACCGGGAGGGTACTCCTACGAGCAGTACTTC. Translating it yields CASSLPGGYSYEQYF.

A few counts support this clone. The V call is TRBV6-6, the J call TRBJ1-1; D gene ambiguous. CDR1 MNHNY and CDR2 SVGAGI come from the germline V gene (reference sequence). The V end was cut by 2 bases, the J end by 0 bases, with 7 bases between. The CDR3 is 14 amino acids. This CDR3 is CASSYQTLNTEAFF. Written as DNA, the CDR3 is TGTGCCAGCAGTTACCAAACACTGAACACTGAAGCTTTCTTT.

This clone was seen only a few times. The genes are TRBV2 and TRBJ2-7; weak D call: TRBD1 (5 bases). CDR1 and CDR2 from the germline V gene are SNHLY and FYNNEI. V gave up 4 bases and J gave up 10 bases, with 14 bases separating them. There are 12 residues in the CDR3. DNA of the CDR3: TGTGCCAGCAGTGTGTTAGGGGCTTTACAGTACTTC. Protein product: CASSVLGALQYF. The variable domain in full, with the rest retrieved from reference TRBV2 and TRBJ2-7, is EPEVTQTPSHQVTQMGQEVILRCVPISNHLYFYWYRQILGQKVEFLVSFYNNEISEKSEIFDDQFSVERPDGSNFTLKIRSTKLEDSAMYFCASSVLGALQYFGPGTRLTVT.